These 29 T cell receptor beta chains originate from one sample sequenced in a study of OX40 agonist ivuxolimab in advanced cancers. Libraries were prepared by immunoSEQ multiplex PCR; TCRdb keeps only in-frame clonotypes and omits some of them. The sample lists tens of thousands of clones, approximately 89% seen once, with around 1.1% in the top ten. The input for sequencing was CD4+ or CD8+ T cells sorted from blood, taken in a trial of the OX40 agonist ivuxolimab. The receptors originated from an adult with an advanced solid tumor such as melanoma, head and neck, liver or kidney cancer.

The chain's CDR3 is CASSPLGRYEQYF. The CDR3 DNA reads as TGTGCCAGCAGTCCCCTGGGACGTTACGAGCAGTACTTC. V gene TRBV19 combines with J gene TRBJ2-7; D tentatively fits TRBD1 or TRBD2 (5 bases each). V was pared by 9 bases and J by 4 bases, with 16 bases between. The germline V gene has CDR1 LNHDA and CDR2 SQIVND (reference sequence). CDR3 length equals 13 residues.

J is TRBJ1-5 and V is TRBV5-1; D ambiguous. Per the germline V gene, CDR1 is SGHRS and CDR2 is YFSETQ. V lost 1 base to trimming and J lost 7 bases, with 12 bases between them. The CDR3 is 14 residues long. CDR3 residues: CASSLSPGSQPQHF. The CDR3 DNA reads TGCGCCAGCAGCTTGAGCCCTGGCTCCCAGCCCCAGCATTTT.

This chain uses TRBV19 with TRBJ2-1, with 8 bases that match TRBD1. Germline CDR1 LNHDA, CDR2 SQIVND (reference sequence). V trimming: 5 bases; J trimming: 9 bases; junction bases outside the gene matches: 12. This CDR3 contains 15 residues. CDR3 nucleotide sequence: TGTGCCAGTAGTTCAAGAGAACAGGGGGTCGGTGAGCAGTTCTTC. Encoded protein: CASSSREQGVGEQFF.

The rearrangement joins TRBV19 to TRBJ1-4; no clear D gene. The CDR3 covers 15 residues. V shed 3 bases and J shed 7 bases, with 15 bases lying between them. Germline V gene data show CDR1 as LNHDA and CDR2 as SQIVND (reference sequence). The CDR3 coding sequence is TGTGCCAGTAGTATCGGAACAGCGAATGGTGAAAAACTGTTTTTT. It is translated as CASSIGTANGEKLFF.

The chain couples TRBV6-6 to TRBJ1-2; D is uncertain. Trimming removed 4 bases from V and 5 bases from J, with 5 bases in between. CDR1 is MNHNY, CDR2 SVGAGI, per germline (reference sequence). This CDR3 region has 11 residues. The CDR3 protein is CASSLGYGYTF. CDR3 sequence (DNA): TGTGCCAGCAGTTTGGGGTATGGCTACACCTTC.

The chain employs TRBV7-2 and TRBJ2-2, with 9 bases that match TRBD1. CDR3 length: 15 amino acids. The trim removed 6 bases at V and 5 bases at J, leaving 7 bases unmatched. In germline, CDR1 is SGHTA, CDR2 FQGNSA. The chain's CDR3 is CASRSGTGRTGELFF. DNA for the CDR3: TGTGCCAGCAGATCCGGGACAGGGCGAACCGGGGAGCTGTTTTTT.

This clone was detected only a few times. The chain combines TRBV2 with TRBJ2-5; 8 bases are shared with TRBD2. There are 15 residues in the CDR3. J was trimmed by 4 bases and V by 6 bases; bases with no gene match: 10. Germline V lookup: CDR1 SNHLY, CDR2 FYNNEI. The CDR3 sequence is CASRGSGAKVETQYF. The CDR3 nucleotides read TGTGCCAGCAGGGGTAGCGGGGCAAAAGTAGAGACCCAGTACTTC.

The genes are TRBV14 and TRBJ2-7; a weak D match, TRBD2 (7 bases). The CDR3 has 15 residues. The ends were cut back, 4 bases at V and 3 bases at J, with 16 bases in the middle. Germline CDR1 reads SGHDN; CDR2 reads FVKESK. CDR3 in DNA: TGTGCCAGCAGCCTCGGGGGGACATCCCACTACGAGCAGTACTTC. It codes for CASSLGGTSHYEQYF.

This chain uses TRBV5-1 with TRBJ2-7; TRBD1 agrees at 7 bases. V shed 3 bases and J 2 bases; nucleotides not matched to a gene: 8. The CDR3 is made up of 15 amino acids. CDR1 is SGHRS, CDR2 YFSETQ, per germline. CDR3 in DNA: TGCGCCAGCAGCTCAGCCGAGACAGGGACCTACGAGCAGTACTTC. It yields the protein CASSSAETGTYEQYF.

This chain joins TRBV30 and TRBJ1-6, with D unresolved. The CDR3 covers 15 residues. V lost 6 bases and J 0 bases, leaving 12 bases between the germline ends. From germline, CDR1 is GTSNPN and CDR2 SVGIG (reference sequence). The CDR3 loop is CACSWGSSYNSPLHF. The CDR3 DNA reads as TGTGCCTGCTCTTGGGGAAGCTCCTATAATTCACCCCTCCACTTT.

This clone has just a few counts. V is TRBV5-1 and J is TRBJ1-2, with TRBD1 matching 7 bases. CDR1 is SGHRS and CDR2 is YFSETQ in the germline V gene. The CDR3 is made up of 14 amino acids. After removal of 0 bases from V and 8 bases from J, the junction contained 7 bases not matched to a gene. The CDR3 region is CASSLGGQEVGYTF. As DNA, the CDR3 is TGCGCCAGCAGCTTGGGAGGACAGGAGGTGGGCTACACCTTC.

V is TRBV2 and J is TRBJ2-1, with 9 nucleotides matching TRBD1. CDR3 size: 15 residues. The V gene end was trimmed by 6 bases and the J gene end by 4 bases; junction bases not matched to a gene: 7. Germline CDR1 and CDR2: SNHLY and FYNNEI. CDR3 DNA sequence: TGTGCCAGCAGCCGGGACAGGGAGGGATACAATGAGCAGTTCTTC. The encoded protein is CASSRDREGYNEQFF.

This chain connects TRBV6-1 to TRBJ2-5; no reliable D call. The germline V and J ends were trimmed by 1 base and 7 bases, with 10 bases remaining between them. The CDR3 is 13 residues long. Germline loops: CDR1 MNHNS, CDR2 SASEGT. The CDR3 sequence is CASSEGGSGTQYF. DNA for the CDR3: TGTGCCAGCAGTGAAGGGGGATCGGGGACCCAGTACTTC.

The chain recombines TRBV21-1 with TRBJ2-2; the D call in the table, TRBD1, was not verified against the DNA. TRBV21-1 is deemed a pseudogene. This CDR3 is built from 17 residues. The CDR3 DNA sequence: TGTGCCAGCAGCAAAGGACCAGACAGGCCGAAAGTGGGGGAGCTGTTTTTT. Its protein product is CASSKGPDRPKVGELFF.

This chain uses TRBV4-2 with TRBJ1-2; no reliable D call. Germline V CDR1 and CDR2: LGHNA, YNFKEQ. Trimming shortened V by 4 bases and J by 9 bases, and 15 bases separated the two germline ends. The CDR3 extends over 13 amino acids. The chain's CDR3 is CASSPAPSSRYTF. CDR3 bases: TGTGCCAGCAGCCCCGCTCCTAGTAGTCGCTACACCTTC.

The chain couples TRBV19 to TRBJ2-1, with D possibly TRBD1 on 6 matching bases. Deletions cut 4 bases from V and 0 bases from J, with 10 bases between. The germline CDR1 and CDR2 sequences are LNHDA and SQIVND (reference sequence). The CDR3 is 15 amino acids. This chain's CDR3 is CASSRGGPSYNEQFF. The CDR3 DNA follows: TGTGCCAGTAGTAGAGGGGGACCCTCCTACAATGAGCAGTTCTTC.

The chain links TRBV7-2 to TRBJ2-7; TRBD1 matches 8 bases. The germline V gene has CDR1 SGHTA and CDR2 FQGNSA. This CDR3 has 16 amino acids. The V and J ends lost 0 bases and 3 bases, in that order; junction bases with no gene match: 7. In DNA, the CDR3 is TGTGCCAGCAGCTTAGCTGGAGTAGGACAGGGCTACGAGCAGTACTTC. Its protein product is CASSLAGVGQGYEQYF.

V gene TRBV7-8 combines with J gene TRBJ1-2; TRBD1 matches at 9 bases. Germline trimming cut 3 bases from V and 8 bases from J; bases unmatched to any gene: 10. The length of the CDR3 is 15 residues. Germline V gene data show CDR1 as SGHVS and CDR2 as FQNEAQ. In DNA form, the CDR3 reads TGTGCCAGCAGCTTCACCGGGACAGGGTCTGGGGGCTACACCTTC. Translating it yields CASSFTGTGSGGYTF.

The genes are TRBV7-2 and TRBJ2-5; 8 bases are shared with TRBD1. With 5 bases clipped from V and 3 bases from J, the junction kept 5 bases outside the gene matches. Germline CDR1 is SGHTA and CDR2 is FQGNSA. The CDR3 covers 14 residues. CDR3 sequence: CASSTRQGKETQYF. In DNA form, the CDR3 reads TGTGCCAGCAGCACGCGACAGGGGAAAGAGACCCAGTACTTC.

V and J are TRBV4-1 and TRBJ2-1, with 8 bases that match TRBD2. Germline trimming cut 0 bases from V and 0 bases from J; bases unmatched to any gene: 10. Germline CDR1 and CDR2: MGHRA and YSYEKL. This CDR3 is 19 amino acids long. The CDR3 DNA reads as TGCGCCAGCAGCCAAGATTGGGCGGGGGGCTGGAGCTCCTACAATGAGCAGTTCTTC. Translated, it gives CASSQDWAGGWSSYNEQFF.

The rearrangement uses TRBV19 and TRBJ1-4, with D maybe TRBD1 (6 bases). Trimming took 4 bases from V and 8 from J, leaving 11 bases between them. Germline CDR1 is LNHDA and CDR2 is SQIVND (reference sequence). The CDR3 is made up of 13 amino acids. CDR3: CASSTGAGEKLFF. CDR3 coding DNA: TGTGCCAGTAGTACAGGGGCAGGGGAAAAACTGTTTTTT.

Here the CDR3 reads CASSPENYGYTF. As DNA, the CDR3 is TGTGCCAGCTCACCAGAAAACTATGGCTACACCTTC. The rearrangement links TRBV18 to TRBJ1-2; D ambiguous. Per the germline V gene, CDR1 is KGHSH and CDR2 is LQKENI. Trimming removed 2 bases at V and 2 bases at J, with 3 bases between. This CDR3 spans 12 amino acids. The whole variable domain, remainder taken from reference TRBV18 and TRBJ1-2, is NAGVMQNPRHLVRRRGQEARLRCSPMKGHSHVYWYRQLPEEGLKFMVYLQKENIIDESGMPKERFSAEFPKEGPSILRIQQVVRGDSAAYFCASSPENYGYTFGSGTRLTVV.

The CDR3 DNA reads TGTGCCAGCAGCTCTCGTCCGACAGCCTCCTTCTACGAGCAGTACTTC. Its protein product is CASSSRPTASFYEQYF. The rearrangement joins TRBV11-2 to TRBJ2-7, with D maybe TRBD1 (5 bases). With 4 bases removed from V and 3 bases from J, the gap between germline ends came to 19 bases. This CDR3 is 16 amino acids long. Germline CDR1 SGHAT, CDR2 FQNNGV.

The CDR3, as DNA: TGTGCCAGCAGTCTAGCGGGGGGCTATAATGAGCAGTTCTTC. It specifies CASSLAGGYNEQFF. This sequence joins TRBV6-6 and TRBJ2-1, with 11 positions matching TRBD2. Germline-derived CDR1 and CDR2 are MNHNY and SVGAGI (reference sequence). The trim removed 5 bases at V and 7 bases at J, leaving 4 bases unmatched. The CDR3 length is 14 residues.

The V call is TRBV11-3, the J call TRBJ2-7; D not resolved. The germline V gene encodes CDR1 SGHNT and CDR2 YENEEA. Trimming removed 5 bases at V and 4 bases at J, with 9 bases between. The CDR3 length is 12 residues. CDR3 in DNA: TGTGCCAGCAGCCGGAACGCTTACGAGCAGTACTTC. Translated: CASSRNAYEQYF.

The J gene is TRBJ2-7, the V gene TRBV2, with 8 bases fitting TRBD2. With 4 bases clipped from V and 5 bases from J, the junction kept 1 base outside the gene matches. This CDR3 is built from 12 residues. Germline lookup yields CDR1 SNHLY and CDR2 FYNNEI. The CDR3 loop is CASSALADEQYF. CDR3 DNA: TGTGCCAGCAGTGCACTAGCGGACGAGCAGTACTTC.

V is TRBV6-5 and J is TRBJ1-1, with D perhaps TRBD1 (5 bases). In germline, CDR1 is MNHEY, CDR2 SVGAGI. The CDR3 totals 15 residues. V dropped 1 base and J dropped 5 bases, with 14 bases sitting between them. CDR3 nucleotide sequence: TGTGCCAGCAGTTACTACGGGACCCGAGGGACTGAAGCTTTCTTT. Translating it yields CASSYYGTRGTEAFF.

This clone was seen once. A read error may produce the germline difference seen at one junction end. The chain links TRBV4-1 to TRBJ2-7; 11 bases align to TRBD2. The CDR3 totals 15 residues. The germline V gene has CDR1 MGHRA and CDR2 YSYEKL. CDR3 protein: CASSQLAGGLYGQYF. Written as DNA, the CDR3 is TGCGCCAGCAGCCAACTAGCGGGGGGCCTGTACGGGCAGTACTTC.

This rearrangement joins TRBV7-9 to TRBJ2-7, with D possibly TRBD1 on 8 matching bases. Germline CDR1 SEHNR, CDR2 FQNEAQ (reference sequence). This CDR3 has 15 amino acids. Trimming took off 3 bases at V and 4 bases at J, with 16 bases between the two ends. CDR3: CASSFPHRGGYEQYF. Here the CDR3 DNA reads TGTGCCAGCAGCTTCCCTCACAGGGGGGGGTACGAGCAGTACTTC.